This T cell receptor (beta chain) comes out of a study of OX40 agonist ivuxolimab in advanced cancers. Study background: Patients received intravenous ivuxolimab every 2 weeks at 0.01 to 10 mg/kg. Those treated in dose escalation had hepatocellular carcinoma, melanoma, renal cell cancer or head and neck cancer. General study findings and limits: Some nonresponders likewise displayed low normalized T-cell clonal expansion.

The protocol was immunoSEQ multiplex PCR, while the TCRdb copy is restricted to in-frame clones and leaves out a portion. The table lists 30,000 to 35,000 clones, roughly 80% of them singletons. In the case of this clone: Antigen unknown.

This TCR derives from an adult with an advanced solid tumor such as melanoma, head and neck, liver or kidney cancer. The sequenced sample was CD4+ or CD8+ T cells sorted from blood, obtained in a trial of the OX40 agonist ivuxolimab.

This chain's CDR3 is CASRRWGSGTEAFF. The CDR3 region has the DNA TGCGCCAGCAGGAGATGGGGGTCGGGAACTGAAGCTTTCTTT. V gene TRBV5-1 combines with J gene TRBJ1-1; maybe TRBD1 (5 bases). With 5 bases removed from V and 5 bases from J, the gap between germline ends came to 16 bases. This CDR3 region has 14 residues. Germline V CDR1 and CDR2: SGHRS, YFSETQ.